This is a list of T cell receptor beta chains from one sample in a study of T cell responses to AZD1222 COVID-19 vaccine. TCRdb's copy holds only in-frame clones and misses some; the assay was immunoSEQ multiplex PCR. The sample contains some 150,000 clones, under 95% of which appear only once. The material sequenced was peripheral blood, taken on day 0 of AZD1222 vaccination. Source of these receptors: an adult in good health. Each CDR3 is given with its conserved first and last residue. D genes are given only for firm matches.

d_call | j_call | v_call | cdr3_aa | cdr3_nt
TRBD2 | TRBJ2-5 | TRBV10-1 | CASSGDSGGFYQETQYF | TGCGCCAGCAGTGGGGATAGCGGGGGATTCTACCAAGAGACCCAGTACTTC
NA | TRBJ1-1 | TRBV7-3 | CASSVSGTPNTEAFF | TGTGCCAGCAGCGTTTCCGGGACACCGAACACTGAAGCTTTCTTT
TRBD1 | TRBJ1-5 | TRBV19 | CASSRQGGQPQHF | TGTGCCAGTAGTCGGCAGGGGGGACAGCCCCAGCATTTT
NA | TRBJ1-2 | TRBV5-5 | CASSLRSGLYGYTF | TGTGCCAGCAGCTTGAGGTCAGGTCTCTATGGCTACACCTTC
TRBD1 | TRBJ1-5 | TRBV19 | CASSSSGGEGNQPQHF | TGTGCCAGTAGTTCGTCAGGGGGGGAAGGCAATCAGCCCCAGCATTTT
NA | TRBJ2-7 | TRBV6-1 | CASSDPGSGDEQYF | TGTGCCAGCAGTGACCCGGGATCTGGCGACGAGCAGTACTTC
NA | TRBJ2-7 | TRBV29-1 | CSVDSQGTHEQYF | TGCAGCGTTGATTCCCAGGGTACCCACGAGCAGTACTTC
NA | TRBJ2-7 | TRBV6-2/TRBV6-3 | CASSYSLDPSYEQYF | TGTGCCAGCAGTTATTCTCTAGACCCCTCCTACGAGCAGTACTTC
NA | TRBJ1-2 | TRBV19 | CASSILSGNYGYTF | TGTGCCAGTAGTATTCTGTCGGGGAACTATGGCTACACCTTC
TRBD1 | TRBJ2-7 | TRBV20-1 | CSGQGNYEQYF | TGCAGCGGACAGGGGAACTACGAGCAGTACTTC
TRBD1 | TRBJ2-3 | TRBV7-2 | CASSSHGTVPQDTQYF | TGTGCCAGCAGCTCACATGGGACAGTTCCGCAAGATACGCAGTATTTT